This T cell receptor (beta chain) derives from a study of blood T cell repertoires in COVID-19. Whole-study context: The study drew acute and convalescent COVID-19 samples from the United States, Italy and Spain. Sources were T cells, B-cell-depleted T cells, or PBMCs; the material itself was cDNA or gDNA.

This clone occurred once. Per the study methods: Using reference gene primer amplification, nucleated cell counts were estimated. The assay was immunoSEQ multiplex PCR, and TCRdb's table has in-frame clones only and misses some. V, J and clone size derive from that table, while D and trimming were established from the DNA sequence. The profile shows 190,000 or so clones, 70% to 85% of them singletons. The sequencing input was peripheral blood. This receptor was taken from a woman aged 80 or over with acute or convalescent COVID-19.

The CDR3: CAISDSRNTEAFF. As DNA, the CDR3 is TGTGCCATCAGTGATTCCAGGAACACTGAAGCTTTCTTT. The chain couples TRBV10-3 to TRBJ1-1, with no clear D. The V gene's germline CDR1 is ENHRY and CDR2 SYGVKD. The V gene lost 3 bases and the J gene lost 1 base, with 6 bases spanning the gap. There are 13 residues in the CDR3.